This T cell receptor (beta chain) came from a study of human T cells and chemical hapten exposure. Study as a whole: Patch tests put 0.01% DPC on the upper back, read at 6 days.

In the source study's methods: The median was 95,638 TCRs per sample, ranging roughly 20,000 to 690,600. TCRdb redid the calling of the RACE reads with MiXCR, one entry per CDR3 protein. The V and J calls were not made by the authors but by TCRdb's processing. Here the sample spans approximately 90,000 distinct CDR3 sequences, 25% to 35% being singletons. V was clipped by 1 base and J by 1 base, with 13 bases between them. The CDR3 length is 16 residues. Time point here: patch test 3, about 24 weeks after DPC sensitization. Treatment reported: therapeutic diphenylcyclopropenone sensitization with weekly scalp DPC. This clonotype appeared a few times.

The sequencing here drew on whole blood, taken in connection with sensitization to the hapten diphenylcyclopropenone (DPC). The sequence derives from a man in his forties with alopecia areata. Some clones in this sample may be carry-over from other donors' samples. The chain has TRBV12-3 or TRBV12-4 and TRBJ1-1; tentative D call: TRBD1 (6 bases). DNA of the CDR3: TGTGCCAGCAGTTTAGGACGACAGGTGAAGAACACTGAAGCTTTCTTT. Translating it yields CASSLGRQVKNTEAFF.